A selection of T cell receptor beta chains follows, all from one sample in a study of CD8 T cells in ankylosing spondylitis. TCRdb reprocessed the 5' RACE reads via MiXCR and lists one record per CDR3 protein. The table shows around 340,000 distinct CDR3 sequences, with roughly 20% occurring only once. The sequenced sample consisted of blood, either unsorted or a sorted T cell fraction (not recorded which). The receptors here all came from a male donor with ankylosing spondylitis or in good health (not recorded which). Each CDR3 is given with its conserved first and last residue. Fields, in order: clone size, V gene, D gene, J gene, CDR3 protein, CDR3 DNA. D genes are given only for firm matches. Expanded clones get a size class; other rows say once, few or many, or leave the size out.

size: NA; V: TRBV30; D: NA; J: TRBJ2-6; CDR3: CAWSGGAGANVLTF; DNA: TGTGCCTGGAGTGGAGGGGCTGGGGCCAACGTCCTGACTTTC
size: NA; V: TRBV20-1; D: NA; J: TRBJ2-5; CDR3: CSARPGVQETQYF; DNA: TGCAGTGCCAGGCCGGGGGTCCAAGAGACCCAGTACTTC
size: few; V: TRBV28; D: NA; J: TRBJ2-7; CDR3: CASSLSAVTLYEQYF; DNA: TGTGCCAGCAGTCTATCAGCCGTCACTTTATACGAGCAGTACTTC
size: few; V: TRBV25-1; D: TRBD1; J: TRBJ1-1; CDR3: CASIQGADTEAFF; DNA: TGTGCCAGCATACAGGGGGCGGACACTGAAGCTTTCTTT
size: NA; V: TRBV20-1; D: NA; J: TRBJ2-7; CDR3: CSARDGAGVSYEQYF; DNA: TGCAGTGCTAGAGATGGGGCAGGGGTCTCCTACGAGCAGTACTTC
size: NA; V: TRBV6-4; D: TRBD1; J: TRBJ2-1; CDR3: CASSDWTGGYNEQFF; DNA: TGTGCCAGCAGTGACTGGACAGGGGGATACAATGAGCAGTTCTTC
size: NA; V: TRBV28; D: TRBD2; J: TRBJ2-3; CDR3: CASSSLAEITDTQYF; DNA: TGTGCCAGCAGTTCGCTAGCGGAAATCACAGATACGCAGTATTTT
size: NA; V: TRBV20-1; D: TRBD1; J: TRBJ1-1; CDR3: CSARDFQQGRMDTEAFF; DNA: TGCAGTGCTAGAGATTTTCAACAGGGGAGGATGGACACTGAAGCTTTCTTT
size: many; V: TRBV29-1; D: NA; J: TRBJ2-7; CDR3: CSVEGGRGDEQYF; DNA: TGCAGCGTGGAAGGGGGGAGAGGCGACGAGCAGTACTTC
size: few; V: TRBV9; D: NA; J: TRBJ2-2; CDR3: CASSVLPENTGELFF; DNA: TGTGCCAGCAGCGTCCTTCCGGAGAACACCGGGGAGCTGTTTTTT
size: few; V: TRBV5-5; D: NA; J: TRBJ1-3; CDR3: CASSRTVITGNTIYF; DNA: TGTGCCAGCAGCCGGACAGTTATTACTGGAAACACCATATATTTT
size: many; V: TRBV11-2; D: NA; J: TRBJ2-7; CDR3: CASSFMPDGEQYF; DNA: TGTGCCAGCAGCTTTATGCCCGACGGGGAGCAGTACTTC
size: NA; V: TRBV29-1; D: TRBD2; J: TRBJ2-7; CDR3: CSAAGLAGPTYEQYF; DNA: TGCAGCGCCGCTGGGCTAGCGGGGCCCACCTACGAGCAGTACTTC
size: few; V: TRBV7-9; D: NA; J: TRBJ2-5; CDR3: CASSLVGLEETQYF; DNA: TGTGCCAGCAGCTTAGTCGGGCTAGAAGAGACCCAGTACTTC
size: NA; V: TRBV10-2; D: TRBD1; J: TRBJ2-3; CDR3: CASSEWDRDYGDTQYF; DNA: TGCGCCAGCAGTGAGTGGGACAGGGATTATGGGGATACGCAGTATTTT
size: NA; V: TRBV12-3/TRBV12-4; D: NA; J: TRBJ2-4; CDR3: CASTDTIAKNIQYF; DNA: TGTGCCAGCACCGATACCATAGCCAAAAACATTCAGTACTTC